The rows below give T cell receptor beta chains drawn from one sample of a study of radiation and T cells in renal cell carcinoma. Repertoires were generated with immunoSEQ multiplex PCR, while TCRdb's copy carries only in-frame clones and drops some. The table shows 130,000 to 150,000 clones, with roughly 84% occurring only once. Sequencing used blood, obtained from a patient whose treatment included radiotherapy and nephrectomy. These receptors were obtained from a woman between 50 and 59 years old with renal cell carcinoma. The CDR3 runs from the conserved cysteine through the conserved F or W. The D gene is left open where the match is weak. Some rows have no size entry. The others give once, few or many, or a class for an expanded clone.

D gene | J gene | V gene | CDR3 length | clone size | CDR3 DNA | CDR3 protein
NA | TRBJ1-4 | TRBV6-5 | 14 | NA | TGTGCCAGCAAGAAGGGTGCAACTAATGAAAAACTGTTTTTT | CASKKGATNEKLFF
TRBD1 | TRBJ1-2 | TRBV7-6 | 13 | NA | TGTGCCAGCAGTCGCGACAGGGTCGGAGGCTACACCTTC | CASSRDRVGGYTF
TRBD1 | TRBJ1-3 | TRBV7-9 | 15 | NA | TGTGCCAGCCCCGAAACAGGGGAGACTGGAAACACCATATATTTT | CASPETGETGNTIYF
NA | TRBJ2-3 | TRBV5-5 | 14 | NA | TGTGCCAGCAGCTATGAAGGGGGCACAGATACGCAGTATTTT | CASSYEGGTDTQYF
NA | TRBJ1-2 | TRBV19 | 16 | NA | TGTGCCAGTAGTACCGGGACTTCGGTTGGTAACTATGGCTACACCTTC | CASSTGTSVGNYGYTF
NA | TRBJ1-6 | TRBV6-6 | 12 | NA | TGTGCCACCAAGGTGGGGGAATCACCCCTCCACTTT | CATKVGESPLHF
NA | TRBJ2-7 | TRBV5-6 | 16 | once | TGTGCCAGCAGCTTGGCCCCGGGACCAATCCCCTACGAGCAGTACTTC | CASSLAPGPIPYEQYF
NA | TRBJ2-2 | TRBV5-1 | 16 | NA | TGCGCCAGCAGCTTGGGGCGACTGACAAACACCGGGGAGCTGTTTTTT | CASSLGRLTNTGELFF
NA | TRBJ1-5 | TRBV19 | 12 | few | TGTGCCAGTAGGGCACAGAATCAGCCCCAGCATTTT | CASRAQNQPQHF
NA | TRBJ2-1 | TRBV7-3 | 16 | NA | TGTGCCAGCAGCTTAAGGTGGCTAGCCGTACCCAATGAGCAGTTCTTC | CASSLRWLAVPNEQFF
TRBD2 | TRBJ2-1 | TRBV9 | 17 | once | TGTGCCAGCAGCGCCCGGACTAGCGGGGACTCCTACAATGAGCAGTTCTTC | CASSARTSGDSYNEQFF
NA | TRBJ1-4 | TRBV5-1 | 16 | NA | TGCGCCAGCAGCTTGTTGACACCAGCGACTAATGAAAAACTGTTTTTT | CASSLLTPATNEKLFF
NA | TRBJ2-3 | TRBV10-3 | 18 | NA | TGTGCCATCAGTGGGCCCCTCGGGAGGGGGCGAGACACAGATACGCAGTATTTT | CAISGPLGRGRDTDTQYF